Listed here is a single TCR beta chain. Its antigen is unidentified. Cultured CD4+ T cell DNA underwent sequencing with the Oncomine TCR Beta short-read assay. Using its own MiXCR run on the PCR reads, TCRdb lists one record per CDR3 protein. The sample shows over 7,500 distinct CDR3 sequences, 60% of them seen only once. Per germline, CDR1 MNHEY and CDR2 SVGAGI. The CDR3 has 13 residues. V gave up 2 bases and J gave up 1 base, with 5 bases separating them. The data were taken from a study of vaccination and CD4 T cells after COVID-19. Study details: Post-COVID specimens were obtained a median about 100 days after diagnosis (range 35 to 161).

Treatment: approximately 9-day PBMC culture with coronavirus spike peptide pools or control peptides (ViraFEST assay). Using peptide pools, antigen-specific T cells were expanded in ViraFEST before TCRs were sequenced. March to December 2020 was the span of positive PCR dates, which predated US Alpha, Beta and Delta variants. Negative selection enriched CD4+ T cells from cultures at 10 days. The sequenced sample consisted of CD4+ T cells from blood, cultured in vitro. This TCR derives from a human donor who had recovered from COVID-19. This rearrangement joins TRBV6-5 to TRBJ1-1, with D uncertain. This CDR3 is CASSYRRNTEAFF. CDR3 bases: TGTGCCAGCAGTTACCGGAGGAACACTGAAGCTTTCTTT.